This record covers a single T cell receptor beta chain. Its antigen is unidentified. This sample was included in a study of OX40 agonist ivuxolimab in advanced cancers. Study findings and constraints: The antigen specificity of the peripheral T cells (those that were expanded) was not determined. The study found among the lowest clonal expansion in partial responders at 0.1-3.0 mg/kg.

Some clones are missing from TCRdb's copy, which holds only in-frame ones; the method was immunoSEQ multiplex PCR. The sample lists more than 15,000 clones; about 80% were seen once. Autoimmune disease history or systemic immunosuppression barred patients. This TCR was recovered from an adult with an advanced solid tumor such as melanoma, head and neck, liver or kidney cancer. This specimen was CD4+ or CD8+ T cells sorted from blood, taken in a trial of the OX40 agonist ivuxolimab.

CDR3 DNA sequence: TGTGCCAGCAGTGAGCTCCCCGGGGGCAATGAGCAGTTCTTC. This sequence encodes CASSELPGGNEQFF. The chain recombines TRBV6-1 with TRBJ2-1; a possible D gene is TRBD2 (6 bases). The ends were cut back, 3 bases at V and 6 bases at J, with 12 bases in the middle. This CDR3 contains 14 residues. From germline, CDR1 is MNHNS and CDR2 SASEGT.